This record looks at one T cell receptor (beta chain) sequence and its context. The antigen remains undetermined. TCRdb re-derived calls from the 5' RACE reads in MiXCR, one entry per CDR3 protein. Of roughly 310,000 distinct CDR3 sequences detected, more than 15% appear once; the ten largest clones hold over 20%. The CDR3 is made up of 17 amino acids. The germline gives CDR1 MNHEY, CDR2 SVGAGI. V shed 0 bases, J shed 7 bases, and the junction held 11 bases outside the gene matches. This record belongs to a study of T-cell memory formation after mild COVID-19. Study conclusions and caveats: A balance of CD4 and CD8 characterized clones contracting day 15 to 85, whereas later expanders leaned CD4+. In pre-infection memory, a portion of responding clones appeared, which suggested that cross-reactive memory joined.

The sequencing input was PBMCs or a T cell subset sorted from them (not recorded which). The origin of this receptor is a man aged 18 to 35 who had mild COVID-19 (a few samples of this study predate the infection). Cell type and time point are not known. This chain connects TRBV6-5 to TRBJ1-2, with 10 positions matching TRBD1. In nucleotides, the CDR3 is TGTGCCAGCAGTTACTCGTTCTCCGGGACAGGGGTTTCTGGCTACACCTTC. Translating gives CASSYSFSGTGVSGYTF.